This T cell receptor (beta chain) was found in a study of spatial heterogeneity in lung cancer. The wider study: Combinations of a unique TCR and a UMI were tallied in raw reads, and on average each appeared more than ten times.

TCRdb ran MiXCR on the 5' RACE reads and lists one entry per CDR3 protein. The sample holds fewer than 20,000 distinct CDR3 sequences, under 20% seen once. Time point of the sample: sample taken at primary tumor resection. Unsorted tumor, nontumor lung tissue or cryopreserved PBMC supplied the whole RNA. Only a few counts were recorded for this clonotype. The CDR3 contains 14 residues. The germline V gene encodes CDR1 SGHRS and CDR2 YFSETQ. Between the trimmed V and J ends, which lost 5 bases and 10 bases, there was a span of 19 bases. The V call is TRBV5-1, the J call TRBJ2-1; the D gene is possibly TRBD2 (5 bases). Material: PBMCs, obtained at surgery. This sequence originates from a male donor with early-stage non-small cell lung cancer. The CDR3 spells CASRDRTDPGEQFF. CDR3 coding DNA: TGCGCCAGCAGGGATCGGACGGACCCGGGGGAGCAGTTCTTC.